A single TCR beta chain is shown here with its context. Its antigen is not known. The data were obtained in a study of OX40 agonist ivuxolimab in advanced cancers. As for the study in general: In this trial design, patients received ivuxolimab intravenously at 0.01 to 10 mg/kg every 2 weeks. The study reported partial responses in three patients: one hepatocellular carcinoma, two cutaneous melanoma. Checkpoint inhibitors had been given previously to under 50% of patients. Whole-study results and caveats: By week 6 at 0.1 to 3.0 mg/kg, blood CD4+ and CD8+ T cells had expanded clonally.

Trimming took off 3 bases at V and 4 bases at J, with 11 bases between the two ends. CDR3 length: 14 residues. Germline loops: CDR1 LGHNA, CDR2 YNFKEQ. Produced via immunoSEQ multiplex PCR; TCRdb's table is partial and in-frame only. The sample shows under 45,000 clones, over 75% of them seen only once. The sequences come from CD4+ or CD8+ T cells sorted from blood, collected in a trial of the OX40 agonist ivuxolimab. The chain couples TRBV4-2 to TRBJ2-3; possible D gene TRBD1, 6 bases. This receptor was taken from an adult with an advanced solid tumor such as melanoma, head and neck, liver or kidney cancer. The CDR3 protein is CASSHTGPADTQYF. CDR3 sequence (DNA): TGTGCCAGCAGCCATACAGGGCCGGCAGATACGCAGTATTTT.